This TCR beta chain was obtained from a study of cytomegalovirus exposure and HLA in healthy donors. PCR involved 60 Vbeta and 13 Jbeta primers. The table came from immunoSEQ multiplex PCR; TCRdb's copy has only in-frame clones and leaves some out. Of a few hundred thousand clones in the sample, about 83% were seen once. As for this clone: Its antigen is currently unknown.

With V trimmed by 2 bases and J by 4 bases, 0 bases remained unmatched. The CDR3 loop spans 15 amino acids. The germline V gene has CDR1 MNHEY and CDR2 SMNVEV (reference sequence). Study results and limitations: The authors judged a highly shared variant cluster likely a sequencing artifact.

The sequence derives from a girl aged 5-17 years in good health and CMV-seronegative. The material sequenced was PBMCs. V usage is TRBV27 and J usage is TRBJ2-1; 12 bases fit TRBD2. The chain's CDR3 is CASSLGLAGYNEQFF. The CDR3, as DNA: TGTGCCAGCAGTTTAGGACTAGCGGGGTACAATGAGCAGTTCTTC.